One sample yielded the 15 T cell receptor beta chains listed below, sequenced in a study of regulatory T cells in long-lasting Graves disease. Through Arm-PCR of CDR3 regions and iRepertoire HTBI primers, TCR beta libraries were built. TCRdb re-called the multiplex PCR reads with MiXCR, one entry per CDR3 protein. The sample has 350,000 to 550,000 distinct CDR3 sequences; about 14% are singletons. Time point defined: newly diagnosed GD, antithyroid drugs for less than 3 months. RNA extracted from PBMCs served as the sequencing template. These records were also assigned to another study, of T cells in Graves' hyperthyroidism and ophthalmopathy.

The starting material was peripheral blood mononuclear cells (PBMCs), obtained at new diagnosis, from a patient treated with antithyroid drugs. Receptor source: a woman aged 50 to 65 with Graves disease.

The chain joins TRBV7-2 to TRBJ2-1; TRBD2 matches at 14 bases. With V trimmed by 5 bases and J by 5 bases, 11 bases remained unmatched. Per the germline V gene, CDR1 is SGHTA and CDR2 is FQGNSA. This CDR3 is 18 amino acids long. The CDR3 reads CASSTGLAGEKSHNEQFF. Here the CDR3 DNA reads TGTGCCAGCAGCACGGGACTAGCGGGAGAGAAGTCTCACAATGAGCAGTTCTTC.

This clonotype has a count of ten or more. V and J are TRBV20-1 and TRBJ2-1; D ambiguous. CDR1 DFQATT and CDR2 SNEGSKA come from the germline V gene (reference sequence). The CDR3 has 15 amino acids. Trimming stripped 0 bases from V and 6 bases from J, with 15 bases between. In DNA form, the CDR3 reads TGCAGTGCTAGAGATAGGGTTGGCCACCCCAATGAGCAGTTCTTC. It is translated as CSARDRVGHPNEQFF.

The chain couples TRBV6-2 or TRBV6-3 to TRBJ1-1, with D unclear. Between the trimmed V and J ends, which lost 7 bases and 4 bases, there was a span of 13 bases. The CDR3 is made up of 13 amino acids. The V gene's germline CDR1 is MNHEY and CDR2 SVGEGT. This chain's CDR3 is CASTPPPGTEAFF. The CDR3 nucleotides are TGTGCCAGCACTCCTCCGCCGGGCACTGAAGCTTTCTTT.

The sample holds many counts of this clonotype. The rearrangement joins TRBV6-5 to TRBJ2-2, with D unclear. V lost 3 bases to trimming and J lost 1 base, with 9 bases between them. The germline CDR1 and CDR2 sequences are MNHEY and SVGAGI. CDR3 length: 15 residues. The CDR3 protein is CASSYSYLNTGELFF. In nucleotides, the CDR3 is TGTGCCAGCAGTTATTCATACTTGAACACCGGGGAGCTGTTTTTT.

This clonotype was recorded many times. The chain is built from TRBV3-1 and TRBJ1-1; D gene uncertain. The germline CDR1 and CDR2 sequences are LGHDT and YNNKEL (reference sequence). V was clipped by 3 bases and J by 1 base, with 6 bases between them. The CDR3 covers 13 residues. The CDR3 DNA reads TGTGCCAGCAGCCATTCCCAGAACACTGAAGCTTTCTTT. Protein sequence: CASSHSQNTEAFF. The full variable domain, rest sourced from reference TRBV3-1 and TRBJ1-1, is DTAVSQTPKYLVTQMGNDKSIKCEQNLGHDTMYWYKQDSKKFLKIMFSYNNKELIINETVPNRFSPKSPDKAHLNLHINSLELGDSAVYFCASSHSQNTEAFFGQGTRLTVV.

In its sample, this clonotype was seen many times. The chain couples TRBV3-1 to TRBJ2-7; 9 bases agree with TRBD2. The CDR3 contains 16 residues. CDR1 is LGHDT and CDR2 is YNNKEL in the germline V gene (reference sequence). The V gene end was trimmed by 4 bases and the J gene end by 2 bases; junction bases not matched to a gene: 9. The CDR3 loop reads CASSLNPSGTTYEQYF. The CDR3 DNA reads TGTGCCAGCAGCCTAAACCCTAGCGGGACCACCTACGAGCAGTACTTC.

The chain couples TRBV19 to TRBJ1-5; TRBD1 agrees at 9 bases. CDR3 length equals 15 residues. From germline, CDR1 is LNHDA and CDR2 SQIVND (reference sequence). V lost 4 bases and J lost 4; bases outside the gene matches: 5. CDR3 DNA sequence: TGTGCCAGTAGTAGAGACAGGGGGGTTAATCAGCCCCAGCATTTT. Its protein is CASSRDRGVNQPQHF. The full variable domain, rest sourced from reference TRBV19 and TRBJ1-5, is DGGITQSPKYLFRKEGQNVTLSCEQNLNHDAMYWYRQDPGQGLRLIYYSQIVNDFQKGDIAEGYSVSREKKESFPLTVTSAQKNPTAFYLCASSRDRGVNQPQHFGDGTRLSIL.

This clonotype was seen many times. The J gene is TRBJ2-3, the V gene TRBV7-9; the D gene is possibly TRBD2 (5 bases). V was trimmed by 5 bases and J by 6 bases, leaving 18 bases between them. The germline V gene encodes CDR1 SEHNR and CDR2 FQNEAQ (reference sequence). The CDR3 consists of 15 residues. Here the CDR3 reads CASSPASLGGDTQYF. As DNA, the CDR3 is TGTGCCAGCAGCCCGGCCTCGCTGGGCGGGGATACGCAGTATTTT.

This clonotype was seen many times. This sequence joins TRBV10-3 and TRBJ1-1; a possible D gene is TRBD1 (6 bases). Germline V gene lookup returns CDR1 ENHRY and CDR2 SYGVKD. Trimming cost V 7 bases and J 2 bases, with 14 bases left between them. CDR3 length: 14 amino acids. As DNA, the CDR3 is TGTGCCATCACCGAGGGGACAACTAACACTGAAGCTTTCTTT. Protein: CAITEGTTNTEAFF.

There are many counts of this clonotype. V usage is TRBV29-1 and J usage is TRBJ2-5; D may be TRBD2 (6 bases). The CDR3 sequence is 13 residues long. The germline CDR1 and CDR2 sequences are SQVTM and ANQGSEA. The V end was cut by 5 bases, the J end by 5 bases, with 15 bases between. CDR3 sequence: CSVIWSAGETQYF. For the CDR3, the DNA is TGCAGCGTTATTTGGAGTGCGGGGGAGACCCAGTACTTC.

This clonotype has just a few counts. The gene calls are TRBV19 and TRBJ2-3; D may be TRBD2 (6 bases). CDR1 and CDR2 from the germline V gene are LNHDA and SQIVND (reference sequence). CDR3 length: 17 residues. V shed 4 bases and J shed 0 bases, with 17 bases lying between them. The CDR3 DNA is TGTGCCAGTAGTAGCCCTTGGGGGGACTTCAGCACAGATACGCAGTATTTT. Amino acid sequence: CASSSPWGDFSTDTQYF.

This clonotype was seen many times. The V gene is TRBV12-3 or TRBV12-4, the J gene TRBJ1-6; D is undetermined. Trimming removed 3 bases at V and 14 bases at J, with 8 bases between. This CDR3 has 11 residues. DNA of the CDR3: TGTGCCAGCAGTTTTGAGGCGGCCCTCCACTTT. Protein sequence: CASSFEAALHF.

The chain carries TRBV6-4 and TRBJ2-3; D unresolved. Trimming took off 0 bases at V and 1 base at J, with 5 bases between the two ends. Germline values: CDR1 MRHNA, CDR2 SNTAGT. The CDR3 consists of 14 residues. The CDR3 DNA reads TGTGCCAGCAGTGACTCATGGGGCACAGATACGCAGTATTTT. Its translation: CASSDSWGTDTQYF.

The chain is built from TRBV7-9 and TRBJ1-1, with D tentatively TRBD1 (6 bases). V was pared by 2 bases and J by 3 bases, with 10 bases between. The CDR3 runs 14 residues. The germline V gene has CDR1 SEHNR and CDR2 FQNEAQ (reference sequence). CDR3 amino acids: CASSLSGVDTEAFF. Written as DNA, the CDR3 is TGTGCCAGCAGCTTATCAGGGGTGGACACTGAAGCTTTCTTT.

CDR3 sequence (DNA): TGTGCCAGCAGGACGTCGACTAGCGGGAGTCCCAAAAACATTCAGTACTTC. Translation: CASRTSTSGSPKNIQYF. V usage is TRBV9 and J usage is TRBJ2-4; 12 bases match TRBD2. This CDR3 has 17 residues. V trimming: 5 bases; J trimming: 2 bases; junction bases outside the gene matches: 8. CDR1 and CDR2 (germline): SGDLS, YYNGEE.